This T cell receptor beta chain is drawn from a study of CD8 T cells in Susac syndrome. Study details: When blood was drawn, the patients with Susac syndrome were therapy-naive, on corticosteroids, or on intravenous immunoglobulin alone.

cDNA came from roughly 0.47 to 1 ug RNA primed by random hexamers. With immunoSEQ multiplex PCR, TCR beta CDR3 was amplified across 54 Vbeta and 13 Jbeta. Each CDR3 protein gets one entry after TCRdb re-called the immunoSEQ multiplex PCR reads with MiXCR. The table lists tens of thousands of distinct CDR3 sequences, about 92% of them singletons. TCR beta from blood CD8+ and CD4+ T cells was sequenced. CDR1 LGHNT and CDR2 FRNRAP come from the germline V gene. Trimming removed 5 bases from V and 8 bases from J; junction bases left unmatched: 5. The CDR3 is made up of 15 amino acids. Specimen: CD4+ T cells from PBMCs. This sequence originates from a human donor with Susac syndrome. The chain links TRBV12-5 to TRBJ2-1; 14 bases are shared with TRBD2. CDR3 amino acids: CASGAGTSGSYEQFF. The CDR3 DNA follows: TGTGCTAGTGGTGCCGGGACTAGCGGGAGTTATGAGCAGTTCTTC.